This T cell receptor (beta chain) appears in the sequencing data of a study of siplizumab effects on memory and regulatory T cells. CDR3 length equals 14 residues. V dropped 1 base and J dropped 8 bases, with 14 bases sitting between them. Germline CDR1 reads SGHRS; CDR2 reads YFSETQ. Clones were sequenced by immunoSEQ multiplex PCR, and TCRdb holds only the in-frame ones, with some missing. The sample has about 120,000 clones, around 94% seen once; the top ten hold roughly 1.5%. The chain is built from TRBV5-1 and TRBJ2-3; D might be TRBD2 (6 bases). The TCR originated in a human donor in good health. Sequences were obtained from non-Treg CD4+ T cells sorted from blood. The CDR3 DNA reads TGCGCCAGCAGCTTGATCGGGGGTCAAGGTACGCAGTATTTT. This encodes CASSLIGGQGTQYF. Full variable domain (remainder filled in from reference TRBV5-1 and TRBJ2-3): KAGVTQTPRYLIKTRGQQVTLSCSPISGHRSVSWYQQTPGQGLQFLFEYFSETQRNKGNFPGRFSGRQFSNSRSEMNVSTLELGDSALYLCASSLIGGQGTQYFGPGTRLTVL.